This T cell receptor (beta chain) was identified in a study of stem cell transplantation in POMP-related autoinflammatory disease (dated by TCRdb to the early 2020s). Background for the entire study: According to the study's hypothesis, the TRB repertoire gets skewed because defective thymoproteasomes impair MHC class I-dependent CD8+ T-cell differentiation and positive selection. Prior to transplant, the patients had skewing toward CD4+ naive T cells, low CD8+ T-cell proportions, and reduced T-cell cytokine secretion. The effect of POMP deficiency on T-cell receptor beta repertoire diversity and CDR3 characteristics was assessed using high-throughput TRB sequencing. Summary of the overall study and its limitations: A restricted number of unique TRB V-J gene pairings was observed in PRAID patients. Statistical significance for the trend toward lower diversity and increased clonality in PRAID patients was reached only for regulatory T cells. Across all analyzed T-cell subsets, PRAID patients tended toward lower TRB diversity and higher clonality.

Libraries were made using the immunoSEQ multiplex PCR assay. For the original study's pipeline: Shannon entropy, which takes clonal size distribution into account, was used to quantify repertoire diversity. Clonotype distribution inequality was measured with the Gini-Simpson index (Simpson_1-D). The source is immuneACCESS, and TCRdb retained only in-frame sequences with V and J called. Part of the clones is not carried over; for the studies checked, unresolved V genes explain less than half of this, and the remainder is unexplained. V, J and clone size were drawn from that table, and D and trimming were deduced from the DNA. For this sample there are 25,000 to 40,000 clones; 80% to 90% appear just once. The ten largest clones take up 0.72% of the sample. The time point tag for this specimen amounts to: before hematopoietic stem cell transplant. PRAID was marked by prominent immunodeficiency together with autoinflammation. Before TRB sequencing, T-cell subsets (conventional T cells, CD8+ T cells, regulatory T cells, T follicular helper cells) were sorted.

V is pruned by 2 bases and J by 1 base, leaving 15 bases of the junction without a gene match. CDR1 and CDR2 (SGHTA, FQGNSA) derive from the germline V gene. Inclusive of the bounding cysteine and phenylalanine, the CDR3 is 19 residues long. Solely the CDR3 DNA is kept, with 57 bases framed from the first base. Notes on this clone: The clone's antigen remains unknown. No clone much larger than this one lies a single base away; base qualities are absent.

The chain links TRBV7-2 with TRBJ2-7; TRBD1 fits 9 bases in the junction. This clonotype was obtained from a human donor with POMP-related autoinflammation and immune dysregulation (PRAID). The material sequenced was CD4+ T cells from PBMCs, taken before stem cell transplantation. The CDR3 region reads CASSLPAGTGHTFSYEQYF. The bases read TGTGCCAGCAGCTTACCGGCCGGGACAGGGCATACTTTTTCCTACGAGCAGTACTTC.